This is a list of T cell receptor beta chains from one sample in a study of blood T cell repertoires in COVID-19. TCRdb's table, derived via immunoSEQ multiplex PCR, lists solely in-frame clones and lacks some. This repertoire shows about 350,000 clones, 89% found once; its top ten account for over 3.5%. The source material was peripheral blood. Receptors originate from a woman aged 60-70 years with COVID-19, enrolled during active disease. Each CDR3 is given with its conserved first and last residue. D genes are given only for firm matches. Part of the rows lack a size; the others show once, few, many or a class for expanded clones.

>TRBD1|once|TRBJ1-2|TRBV5-1
TGCGCCAGTTCGGACAGGGGCTTCTATGGCTACACCTTC
CASSDRGFYGYTF
>NA|NA|TRBJ1-1|TRBV4-2
TGTGCCAGCAGCCAAGACCCCGGGTGGGGAGCAGGACCGAGGAGCACTGAAGCTTTCTTT
CASSQDPGWGAGPRSTEAFF
>NA|NA|TRBJ1-1|TRBV19
TGTGCCAGTAGGCCTCGTGGGGGGGGCGACACTGAAGCTTTCTTT
CASRPRGGGDTEAFF
>TRBD1|once|TRBJ2-4|TRBV19
TGTGCCACTAGTGGGACAGGGGGCTTTTCCAAAAACATTCAGTACTTC
CATSGTGGFSKNIQYF
>NA|NA|TRBJ1-2|TRBV28
TGTGCCAGCTCCCTGGGCCCCTATGGCTACACCTTC
CASSLGPYGYTF
>TRBD1|NA|TRBJ1-5|TRBV2
TGTGCCAGCAGCACTAGGGACAGAAGCAATCAGCCCCAGCATTTT
CASSTRDRSNQPQHF
>NA|NA|TRBJ1-1|TRBV4-1
TGCGCCAGCAGCCAGACGCCGGGGGAGATGAACACTGAAGCTTTCTTT
CASSQTPGEMNTEAFF
>TRBD2|NA|TRBJ2-7|TRBV11-2
TGTGCCAGCAGCGACATAACCAGCGGGGGGCCCGTCTACGAGCAGTACTTC
CASSDITSGGPVYEQYF
>NA|NA|TRBJ1-6|TRBV6-6
TGTGCCAGCAGTTACTCACCAGGGACCTATAATTCACCCCTCCACTTT
CASSYSPGTYNSPLHF
>NA|NA|TRBJ2-1|TRBV28
TGTGCCGGGGCCCGGGCGGACAGCTACAATGAGCAGTTCTTC
CAGARADSYNEQFF
>NA|NA|TRBJ2-3|TRBV6-5
TGTGCCAGCAGTTACCGAATACGGGGGGATACGCAGTATTTT
CASSYRIRGDTQYF
>TRBD2|NA|TRBJ2-7|TRBV5-1
TGCGCCAGCAGGGGGACTAGCGGGGGCCCAAGTTCCTACGAGCAGTACTTC
CASRGTSGGPSSYEQYF
>NA|NA|TRBJ1-1|TRBV18
TGTGCCAGCTCACGCGCCGGGGAGGACACTGAAGCTTTCTTT
CASSRAGEDTEAFF
>NA|NA|TRBJ2-3|TRBV28
TGTGCCAGCAGTTCACAGGGACTAAGCACAGATACGCAGTATTTT
CASSSQGLSTDTQYF
>NA|few|TRBJ2-2|TRBV18
TGTGCCAGCTCACCCCAGGCGAACACCGGGGAGCTGTTTTTT
CASSPQANTGELFF
>NA|NA|TRBJ2-1|TRBV18
TGTGCCAGCTCACGGACACCGAGCTCCTACAATGAGCAGTTCTTC
CASSRTPSSYNEQFF
>NA|NA|TRBJ1-3|TRBV7-6
TGTGCCAGCAGCCCCCCCGCGGGGACTGGAAACACCATATATTTT
CASSPPAGTGNTIYF
>TRBD2|NA|TRBJ2-3|TRBV7-2
TGTGCCAGCAGCTTACCGGGGGGAGACACAGATACGCAGTATTTT
CASSLPGGDTDTQYF
>TRBD1|once|TRBJ1-4|TRBV5-5
TGTGCCAGCAGCTTCAACCCAGGGGGTTATGAAAAACTGTTTTTT
CASSFNPGGYEKLFF
>NA|NA|TRBJ1-2|TRBV7-9
TGTGCCAGCAGCTTACCCGGGATCAACTATGGCTACACCTTC
CASSLPGINYGYTF
>TRBD1|NA|TRBJ2-3|TRBV3-1/TRBV3-2
TGTGCCAGCAGCCAGGGACAGTCCGGACAGAATACGCAGTATTTT
CASSQGQSGQNTQYF
>NA|NA|TRBJ2-2|TRBV6-5
TGTGCCAGCAGTTTATCGGACGGCGGACACGGGGAGCTGTTTTTT
CASSLSDGGHGELFF
>NA|NA|TRBJ2-7|TRBV30
TGTGCCTGGAGCCCCGGGACAACCGAGCAGTACTTC
CAWSPGTTEQYF
>NA|NA|TRBJ1-2|TRBV3-1/TRBV3-2
TGTGCCAGCAGCCAAGATTCGGGGGTGTACTATGGCTACACCTTC
CASSQDSGVYYGYTF
>NA|NA|TRBJ1-2|TRBV6-5
TGTGCCAGCAGTTACTCGTACAGGGTGGACTATGGCTACACCTTC
CASSYSYRVDYGYTF
>NA|NA|TRBJ1-6|TRBV20-1
TGCAGTGCTAGGGGCCGGGGACCCCTCCACTTT
CSARGRGPLHF
>NA|NA|TRBJ1-2|TRBV12-3/TRBV12-4
TGTGCCAGCAGTCCGCGTGGACTGGATGGCTACACCTTC
CASSPRGLDGYTF
>NA|NA|TRBJ1-5|TRBV19
TGTGCCAGTAGTATAACGGGAATAAATCAGCCCCAGCATTTT
CASSITGINQPQHF
>TRBD1|NA|TRBJ1-1|TRBV19
TGTGCCAGTAGTCCCACAGGGGCGATGGCTACAGAAGCTTTCTTT
CASSPTGAMATEAFF
>NA|NA|TRBJ1-1|TRBV12-3/TRBV12-4
TGTGCCAGCAGCCCCGAAGGGAGCACTGAAGCTTTCTTT
CASSPEGSTEAFF
>NA|NA|TRBJ2-2|TRBV7-3
TGTGCCAGCAGCTTAGGGGGCCCAAACACCGGGGAGCTGTTTTTT
CASSLGGPNTGELFF
>NA|NA|TRBJ2-1|TRBV20-1
TGCAGTGCTAGTGCAATCTCCTACAATGAGCAGTTCTTC
CSASAISYNEQFF
>TRBD1|NA|TRBJ1-2|TRBV6-2/TRBV6-3
TGTGCCAGCAGCCCACCTCGGACAGGGGGACATGGCTACACCTTC
CASSPPRTGGHGYTF
>TRBD1|NA|TRBJ1-5|TRBV24-1
TGTGCCACCAGTGACCCTGGGACAGGCTATGGGCCCCAGCATTTT
CATSDPGTGYGPQHF
>NA|once|TRBJ1-1|TRBV6-2/TRBV6-3
TGTGCCAGCAGCCCGAGGGGGGGCACTGAAGCTTTCTTT
CASSPRGGTEAFF
>NA|NA|TRBJ1-6|TRBV6-6
TGTGCCAGCACCGACAATAGGAATGTTAATTCACCCCTCCACTTT
CASTDNRNVNSPLHF
>TRBD1|NA|TRBJ2-5|TRBV27
TGTGCCAGCAGCTTGACAGGGGCCGGGAAGACCCAGTACTTC
CASSLTGAGKTQYF
>NA|NA|TRBJ2-6|TRBV5-5
TGTGCCAGCAGCTTAATGAGTGGGGCCAACGTCCTGACTTTC
CASSLMSGANVLTF